This T cell receptor (beta chain) was captured by sequencing in a study of cytomegalovirus exposure and HLA in healthy donors. The study, taken as a whole, reports: Most subjects' HLA-A and HLA-B alleles were reportedly predicted from TCR beta sequences. In a later analysis, at a false discovery rate of 0.05, over 15,000 TCR beta sequences were associated with HLA alleles. Immune exposure data for these donors was limited to CMV serostatus.

Vbeta (60) and Jbeta (13) primers were used in the PCR. As processed by the authors: Around 11 million of around 85 million unique TCR beta chains were shared, per a later count. TCRdb's table, derived via immunoSEQ multiplex PCR, lists solely in-frame clones and lacks some. V and J calls and clone size follow that table, whereas D and trimming were derived from the DNA. The sample shows approximately 140,000 clones, roughly 78% of them seen only once. This clone was seen once. Its antigen is as yet unknown. This CDR3 comprises 12 residues. Germline loops: CDR1 MDHEN, CDR2 SYDVKM. V dropped 4 bases and J dropped 8; count of bases not matched to a gene: 4.

This TCR was sampled from a man aged 30 to 39 in good health and CMV-seronegative. Sequenced material: PBMCs. The chain employs TRBV28 and TRBJ1-1; 7 bases map to TRBD1. CDR3 region: CASSSLQGEAFF. CDR3 nucleotide sequence: TGTGCCAGCAGTTCCTTACAGGGGGAAGCTTTCTTT.